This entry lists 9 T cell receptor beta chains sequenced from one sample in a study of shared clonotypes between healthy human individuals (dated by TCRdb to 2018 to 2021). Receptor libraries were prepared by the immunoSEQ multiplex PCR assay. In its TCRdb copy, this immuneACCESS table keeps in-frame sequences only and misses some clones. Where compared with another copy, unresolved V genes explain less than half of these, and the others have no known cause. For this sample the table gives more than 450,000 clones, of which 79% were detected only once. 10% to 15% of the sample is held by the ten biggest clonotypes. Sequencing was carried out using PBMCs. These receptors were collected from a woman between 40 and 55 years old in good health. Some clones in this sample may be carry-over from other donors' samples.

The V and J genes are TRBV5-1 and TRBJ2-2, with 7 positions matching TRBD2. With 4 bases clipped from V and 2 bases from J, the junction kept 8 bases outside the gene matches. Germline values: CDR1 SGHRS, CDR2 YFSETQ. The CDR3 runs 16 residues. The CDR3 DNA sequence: TGCGCCAGCAGCCACGATGGGGGGGTAAACACCGGGGAGCTGTTTTTT. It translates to CASSHDGGVNTGELFF.

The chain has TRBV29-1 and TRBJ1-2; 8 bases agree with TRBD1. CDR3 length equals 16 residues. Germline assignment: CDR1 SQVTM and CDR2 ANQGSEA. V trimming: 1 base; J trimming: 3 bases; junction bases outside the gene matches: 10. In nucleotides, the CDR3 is TGCAGCGTTGAAGGGACAGGGACATTAGTAGACTATGGCTACACCTTC. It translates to CSVEGTGTLVDYGYTF.

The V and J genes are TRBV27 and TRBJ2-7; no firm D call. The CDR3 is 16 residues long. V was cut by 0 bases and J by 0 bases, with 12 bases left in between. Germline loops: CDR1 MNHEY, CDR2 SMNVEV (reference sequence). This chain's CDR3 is CASSLSLEVRSYEQYF. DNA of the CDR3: TGTGCCAGCAGTTTATCTCTCGAGGTACGCTCCTACGAGCAGTACTTC.

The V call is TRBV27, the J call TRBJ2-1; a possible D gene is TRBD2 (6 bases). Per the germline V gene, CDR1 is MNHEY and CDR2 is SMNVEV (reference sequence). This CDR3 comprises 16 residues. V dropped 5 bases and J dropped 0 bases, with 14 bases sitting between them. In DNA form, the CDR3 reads TGTGCCAGCAGTGGGCCTAGCGACCCCTCCTACAATGAGCAGTTCTTC. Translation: CASSGPSDPSYNEQFF.

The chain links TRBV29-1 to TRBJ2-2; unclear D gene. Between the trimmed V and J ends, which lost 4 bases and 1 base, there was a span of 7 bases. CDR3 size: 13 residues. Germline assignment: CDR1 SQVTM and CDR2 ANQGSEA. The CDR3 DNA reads TGCAGCGTTGTTTGGGGGAACACCGGGGAGCTGTTTTTT. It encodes CSVVWGNTGELFF.

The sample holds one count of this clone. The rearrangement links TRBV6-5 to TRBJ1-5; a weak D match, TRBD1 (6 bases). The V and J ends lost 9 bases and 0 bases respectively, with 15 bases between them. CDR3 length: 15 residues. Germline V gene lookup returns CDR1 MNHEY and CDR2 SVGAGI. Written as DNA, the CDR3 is TGTGCCAGTTGGGGGGGGGCATATAGCAATCAGCCCCAGCATTTT. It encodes CASWGGAYSNQPQHF.

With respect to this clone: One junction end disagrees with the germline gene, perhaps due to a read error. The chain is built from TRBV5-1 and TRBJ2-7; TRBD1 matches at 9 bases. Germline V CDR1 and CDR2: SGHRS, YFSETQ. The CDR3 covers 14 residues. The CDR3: CASSLDRGRYEQHF. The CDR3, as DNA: TGCGCCAGCAGCTTGGACAGGGGGCGCTACGAGCAGCACTTC.

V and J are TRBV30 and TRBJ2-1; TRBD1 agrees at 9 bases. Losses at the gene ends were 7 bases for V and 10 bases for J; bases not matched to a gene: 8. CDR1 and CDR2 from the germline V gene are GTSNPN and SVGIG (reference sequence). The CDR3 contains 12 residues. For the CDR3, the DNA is TGTGCCTCAAGACAGGGGGTGGGGGAGCAGTTCTTC. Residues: CASRQGVGEQFF.

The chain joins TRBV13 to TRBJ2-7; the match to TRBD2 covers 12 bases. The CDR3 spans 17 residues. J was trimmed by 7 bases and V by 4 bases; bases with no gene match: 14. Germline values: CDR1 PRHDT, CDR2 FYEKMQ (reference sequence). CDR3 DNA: TGTGCCAGCAGCTGGGGGAGGGCTAGCGGGAGGGCTAAGGAGCAGTACTTC. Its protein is CASSWGRASGRAKEQYF.